These 8 T cell receptor beta chains came from one sample sequenced in a study of blood T cell repertoires in COVID-19. Here immunoSEQ multiplex PCR was the method, and the copy in TCRdb shows in-frame clones only, minus some. Found here are approximately 160,000 clones, roughly 84% of them singletons; the top ten hold approximately 1.1%. Input material: peripheral blood. These receptors all stem from a man aged 55 to 70 who had recovered from COVID-19.

The chain couples TRBV19 to TRBJ2-3; 9 positions agree with TRBD2. V dropped 5 bases and J dropped 0; count of bases not matched to a gene: 15. Per germline, CDR1 LNHDA and CDR2 SQIVND (reference sequence). This CDR3 is 19 amino acids long. In nucleotides, the CDR3 is TGTGCCAGTAGTCTTGATTCAAGCGGGGGGCTCCTTAGCACAGATACGCAGTATTTT. Translated, it gives CASSLDSSGGLLSTDTQYF.

The gene calls are TRBV12-3 or TRBV12-4 and TRBJ1-1, with 7 positions matching TRBD1. J gave up 8 bases and V 3 bases, and 3 bases lay outside the gene matches. CDR3 length: 12 residues. CDR3 residues: CASSFDRVEAFF. CDR3 coding DNA: TGTGCCAGCAGTTTCGACAGGGTAGAAGCTTTCTTT.

The chain combines TRBV29-1 with TRBJ1-2; maybe TRBD1 (6 bases). Trimming removed 1 base from V and 4 bases from J, with 13 bases in between. Germline CDR1 is SQVTM and CDR2 is ANQGSEA. This CDR3 has 14 residues. DNA for the CDR3: TGCAGCGTTGAAGCTACTGACAGGACCTATGGCTACACCTTC. This sequence encodes CSVEATDRTYGYTF. The full variable domain, rest sourced from reference TRBV29-1 and TRBJ1-2, is SAVISQKPSRDICQRGTSLTIQCQVDSQVTMMFWYRQQPGQSLTLIATANQGSEATYESGFVIDKFPISRPNLTFSTLTVSNMSPEDSSIYLCSVEATDRTYGYTFGSGTRLTVV.

The chain employs TRBV7-3 and TRBJ2-3; 12 nucleotides line up with TRBD2. CDR3 size: 18 residues. V lost 0 bases to trimming and J lost 1 base; unmatched junction nucleotides: 5. Germline CDR1 reads SGHTA; CDR2 reads FQGTGA. The DNA for the CDR3 is TGTGCCAGCAGCTTAACGACTAGCGGGGGCGGGGGCACAGATACGCAGTATTTT. Its translation: CASSLTTSGGGGTDTQYF.

The genes are TRBV7-9 and TRBJ2-3; 8 nucleotides agree with TRBD2. This CDR3 comprises 18 residues. From germline, CDR1 is SEHNR and CDR2 FQNEAQ (reference sequence). J lost 7 bases, V lost 4 bases, and 19 bases had no gene match. The CDR3 region is CASSSQPPSPGGRYTQYF. DNA of the CDR3: TGTGCCAGCAGCTCTCAGCCCCCATCCCCGGGGGGGCGTTATACGCAGTATTTT.

The chain links TRBV12-3 or TRBV12-4 to TRBJ2-5; D is possibly TRBD1 (6 bases). Trimming cost V 7 bases and J 1 base, with 10 bases left between them. The CDR3 loop spans 13 amino acids. The CDR3 nucleotides are TGTGCCAGCAACCAGGGGCCCCAAGAGACCCAGTACTTC. It codes for CASNQGPQETQYF.

The rearrangement uses TRBV3-1 (or the pseudogene TRBV3-2) and TRBJ1-2; no reliable D call. Trimming removed 4 bases from V and 0 bases from J, with 6 bases in between. The CDR3 runs 13 residues. CDR1 LGHDT and CDR2 YNNKEL come from the germline V gene (reference sequence). The CDR3 reads CASSLGSNYGYTF. The CDR3 region has the DNA TGTGCCAGCAGCCTCGGTTCTAACTATGGCTACACCTTC.

The chain is built from TRBV3-1 (or the pseudogene TRBV3-2) and TRBJ2-2; tentatively, D is TRBD1 (8 bases). The CDR3 length is 17 residues. The V gene's germline CDR1 is LGHDT and CDR2 YNNKEL (reference sequence). V was shortened by 2 bases and J by 7 bases, with 20 bases between the two germline ends. For the CDR3, the DNA is TGTGCCAGCAGCCAACCCCTTGGGGGGGGGACAGGCGGGGAGCTGTTTTTT. This translates into CASSQPLGGGTGGELFF.